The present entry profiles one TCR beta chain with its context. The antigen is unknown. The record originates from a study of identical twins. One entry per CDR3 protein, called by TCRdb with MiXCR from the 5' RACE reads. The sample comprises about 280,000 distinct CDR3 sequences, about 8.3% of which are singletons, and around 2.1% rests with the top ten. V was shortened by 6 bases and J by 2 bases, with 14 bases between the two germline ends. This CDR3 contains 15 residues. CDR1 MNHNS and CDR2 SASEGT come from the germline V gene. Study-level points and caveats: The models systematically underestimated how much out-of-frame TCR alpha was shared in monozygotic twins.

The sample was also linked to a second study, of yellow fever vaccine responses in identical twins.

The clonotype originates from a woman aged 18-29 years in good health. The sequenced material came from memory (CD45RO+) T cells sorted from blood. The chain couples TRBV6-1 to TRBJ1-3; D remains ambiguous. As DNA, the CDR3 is TGTGCCAGCAGCGCTCTCGGGCAGCCTGGAAACACCATATATTTT. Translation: CASSALGQPGNTIYF.